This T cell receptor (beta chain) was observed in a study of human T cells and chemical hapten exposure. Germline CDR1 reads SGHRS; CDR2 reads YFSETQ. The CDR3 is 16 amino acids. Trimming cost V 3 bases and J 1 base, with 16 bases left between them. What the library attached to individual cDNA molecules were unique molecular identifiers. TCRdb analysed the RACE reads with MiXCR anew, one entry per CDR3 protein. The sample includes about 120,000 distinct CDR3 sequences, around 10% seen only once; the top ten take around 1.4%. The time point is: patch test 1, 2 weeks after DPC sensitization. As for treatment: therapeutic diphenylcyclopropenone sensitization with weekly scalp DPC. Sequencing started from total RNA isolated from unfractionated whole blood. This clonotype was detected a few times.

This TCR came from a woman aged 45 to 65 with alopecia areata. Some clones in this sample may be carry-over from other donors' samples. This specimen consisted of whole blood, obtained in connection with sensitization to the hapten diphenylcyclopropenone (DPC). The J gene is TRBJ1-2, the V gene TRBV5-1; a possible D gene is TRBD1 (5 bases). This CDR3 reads CASSSQQGRDNYGYTF. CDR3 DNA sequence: TGCGCCAGCAGCTCGCAGCAGGGACGGGATAACTATGGCTACACCTTC.